Listed here is a single T cell receptor (beta chain). Antigen: not known. The PCR ran on 60 Vbeta and 13 Jbeta primers. Per the original data handling: A later analysis counted 65 million to 90 million unique TCR beta chains, some 12 million shared. Sequenced by immunoSEQ multiplex PCR; TCRdb stores in-frame clones only, minus some. V, J and clone size are those of that table, while D and trimming were read from the DNA. This sample's clone table lists roughly 57,000 clones. The entry originates in a study of cytomegalovirus exposure and HLA in healthy donors. Points from the study as a whole: Excluded were some V segments that proved indistinguishable, including TRBV6-2 and TRBV6-3. Reports indicated that the classifier achieved high specificity and sensitivity in diagnosing cytomegalovirus status.

CDR3 length: 12 amino acids. CDR1 is SGHTA and CDR2 is FQGTGA in the germline V gene. Trimming shortened V by 2 bases and J by 13 bases, and 14 bases separated the two germline ends. This sequence joins TRBV7-3 and TRBJ2-5, with a possible D match to TRBD1 (6 bases). This TCR derives from a man aged 18 to 30 in good health and CMV-seropositive. The sequencing input was PBMCs. The CDR3 sequence is CASSLDTGLLYF. In DNA form, the CDR3 reads TGTGCCAGCAGCTTAGACACAGGGTTGTTGTACTTC.